These T cell receptor beta chains were read from a single sample in a study of T-cell reconstitution after alpha-beta-depleted transplantation in children. Each CDR3 protein is one row after TCRdb ran MiXCR on the PCR reads. The sample records just over 950,000 distinct CDR3 sequences, roughly 29% being singletons. The sequencing used PBMCs, mostly from graft donor cells, collected 360 days after TCRalphabeta/CD19-depleted stem cell transplant. These receptors all come from a boy under two years old who had a stem cell transplant for SCID, so the T cells may come from the graft donor. The CDR3 runs from the conserved cysteine through the conserved F or W. A D gene is named only where the DNA matches it firmly. Expanded clones get a size class; other rows say once, few or many, or leave the size out.

cdr3_nt: TGTGCCAGCAGCCAAGGACACAATGGGAACACTGAAGCTTTCTTT; cdr3_aa: CASSQGHNGNTEAFF; clone_size: few; d_call: .; j_call: TRBJ1-1; v_call: TRBV4-2
cdr3_nt: TGTGCCAGCAGCCAATCGTTTTCGGCTACGCAGTATTTT; cdr3_aa: CASSQSFSATQYF; clone_size: .; d_call: .; j_call: TRBJ2-3; v_call: TRBV14
cdr3_nt: TGTGCCAGCTCAGCCGGACAGACCGGGGAGCTGTTTTTT; cdr3_aa: CASSAGQTGELFF; clone_size: few; d_call: .; j_call: TRBJ2-2; v_call: TRBV18
cdr3_nt: TGCGCCAGCAGCTACCAGACAGATATGAACACTGAAGCTTTCTTT; cdr3_aa: CASSYQTDMNTEAFF; clone_size: .; d_call: .; j_call: TRBJ1-1; v_call: TRBV4-1
cdr3_nt: TGCAGTGCCCACCTACTAGATTTAATTGGTACGCAGTATTTT; cdr3_aa: CSAHLLDLIGTQYF; clone_size: .; d_call: .; j_call: TRBJ2-3; v_call: TRBV20-1
cdr3_nt: TGTGCCAGCAGCCCGAGTACAGGGGCCTACAATGAGCAGTTCTTC; cdr3_aa: CASSPSTGAYNEQFF; clone_size: .; d_call: TRBD1; j_call: TRBJ2-1; v_call: TRBV7-2
cdr3_nt: TGCAGCGCCACAGGGGGGGTCGGGGAGCTGTTTTTT; cdr3_aa: CSATGGVGELFF; clone_size: .; d_call: .; j_call: TRBJ2-2; v_call: TRBV29-1
cdr3_nt: TGTGCCAGCAGCGTAGGCGCAGTTACGTACCAAGAGACCCAGTACTTC; cdr3_aa: CASSVGAVTYQETQYF; clone_size: .; d_call: .; j_call: TRBJ2-5; v_call: TRBV9
cdr3_nt: TGTGCCAGCAGCTCCGCTAGGGGGGGAACCTACGAGCAGTACTTC; cdr3_aa: CASSSARGGTYEQYF; clone_size: .; d_call: .; j_call: TRBJ2-7; v_call: TRBV7-9
cdr3_nt: TGTGCCAGCAGCTTAGTTCCGAGGTGGGATTTCGGTGAGCAGTTCTTC; cdr3_aa: CASSLVPRWDFGEQFF; clone_size: .; d_call: .; j_call: TRBJ2-1; v_call: TRBV7-9
cdr3_nt: TGTGCCAGCAGCCGTTTCGGGACCTATCCGAACACTGAAGCTTTCTTT; cdr3_aa: CASSRFGTYPNTEAFF; clone_size: few; d_call: .; j_call: TRBJ1-1; v_call: TRBV7-2
cdr3_nt: TGCAGTGCTACCCACACAGATACGCAGTATTTT; cdr3_aa: CSATHTDTQYF; clone_size: once; d_call: .; j_call: TRBJ2-3; v_call: TRBV20-1
cdr3_nt: TGTGCCAGCAGTCCGAGGGACACCCCGGTAGGTACAGCTTTCTTT; cdr3_aa: CASSPRDTPVGTAFF; clone_size: .; d_call: .; j_call: TRBJ1-1; v_call: TRBV12-3/TRBV12-4
cdr3_nt: TGCAGTGCTAGGGGCAGTAAGAGACCCCAGTACTTC; cdr3_aa: CSARGSKRPQYF; clone_size: .; d_call: .; j_call: TRBJ2-5; v_call: TRBV20-1
cdr3_nt: TGCAGTGCAGAACAGGGGGGAACTGAAGCTTTCTTT; cdr3_aa: CSAEQGGTEAFF; clone_size: few; d_call: TRBD1; j_call: TRBJ1-1; v_call: TRBV20-1
cdr3_nt: TGTGCCAGTTCATCCTCCTCTGGAAACACCATATATTTT; cdr3_aa: CASSSSSGNTIYF; clone_size: many; d_call: .; j_call: TRBJ1-3; v_call: TRBV12-3/TRBV12-4
cdr3_nt: TGTGCCAGCAGGAGGGACAGGGTAGATGGCTACACCTTC; cdr3_aa: CASRRDRVDGYTF; clone_size: .; d_call: TRBD1; j_call: TRBJ1-2; v_call: TRBV2
cdr3_nt: TGCAGTGCGACCGGGGAAACTTATAGCAATCAGCCCCAGCATTTT; cdr3_aa: CSATGETYSNQPQHF; clone_size: .; d_call: .; j_call: TRBJ1-5; v_call: TRBV20-1
cdr3_nt: TGTGCCAGCAGCGTTTTACAGGGGGCCGCGAACATTCAGTACTTC; cdr3_aa: CASSVLQGAANIQYF; clone_size: .; d_call: TRBD1; j_call: TRBJ2-4; v_call: TRBV5-6
cdr3_nt: TGCGCCAGCAGCGGCCCACGGAGCGGGTGGGAGACCCAGTACTTC; cdr3_aa: CASSGPRSGWETQYF; clone_size: .; d_call: .; j_call: TRBJ2-5; v_call: TRBV4-1
cdr3_nt: TGTGCCAGCTCACCACCGAAGGGGGCCGTCTACGAGCAGTACTTC; cdr3_aa: CASSPPKGAVYEQYF; clone_size: few; d_call: TRBD1; j_call: TRBJ2-7; v_call: TRBV18
cdr3_nt: TGTGCCAGCAGTTATATGGGGACTGAAGCTTTCTTT; cdr3_aa: CASSYMGTEAFF; clone_size: .; d_call: .; j_call: TRBJ1-1; v_call: TRBV6-5
cdr3_nt: TGTGCCATCAAGGGGGTGGGGACGAACACTGAAGCTTTCTTT; cdr3_aa: CAIKGVGTNTEAFF; clone_size: once; d_call: .; j_call: TRBJ1-1; v_call: TRBV10-3
cdr3_nt: TGTGCCAGCAGTGACCGGGACAGGGGACCCTATAATTCACCCCTCCACTTT; cdr3_aa: CASSDRDRGPYNSPLHF; clone_size: .; d_call: TRBD1; j_call: TRBJ1-6; v_call: TRBV6-1
cdr3_nt: TGCAGTGCTAGACATAATGCTCGGACCGCGCAGGCTTTCTTT; cdr3_aa: CSARHNARTAQAFF; clone_size: .; d_call: .; j_call: TRBJ1-1; v_call: TRBV20-1
cdr3_nt: TGTGCCAGCAGCCCCCCGCACAGGGGGACCTACGAGCAGTACTTC; cdr3_aa: CASSPPHRGTYEQYF; clone_size: .; d_call: TRBD1; j_call: TRBJ2-7; v_call: TRBV28
cdr3_nt: TGTGCCAGCAGCCAAGAAGGGAGCCGGGTATCCTACGAGCAGTACTTC; cdr3_aa: CASSQEGSRVSYEQYF; clone_size: few; d_call: .; j_call: TRBJ2-7; v_call: TRBV4-2
cdr3_nt: TGTGCCAGCAGTTTACTAGCGGGGGCGACAGATACGCAGTATTTT; cdr3_aa: CASSLLAGATDTQYF; clone_size: many; d_call: TRBD2; j_call: TRBJ2-3; v_call: TRBV5-1
cdr3_nt: TGTGCCAGCAGTCGTCATGACGGGAGCTATGGCTACACCTTC; cdr3_aa: CASSRHDGSYGYTF; clone_size: .; d_call: .; j_call: TRBJ1-2; v_call: TRBV12-3/TRBV12-4
cdr3_nt: TGTGCCAGCAGGGCCCCGGGCGCATGGTACCAAGAGACCCAGTACTTC; cdr3_aa: CASRAPGAWYQETQYF; clone_size: .; d_call: .; j_call: TRBJ2-5; v_call: TRBV12-3/TRBV12-4
cdr3_nt: TGTGCCAGCAGCCGGGACCGGGTATGGCAAGAGACCCAGTACTTC; cdr3_aa: CASSRDRVWQETQYF; clone_size: .; d_call: .; j_call: TRBJ2-5; v_call: TRBV5-8
cdr3_nt: TGTGCCATTTCGGGGGAGCTGTTTTTT; cdr3_aa: CAISGELFF; clone_size: few; d_call: .; j_call: TRBJ2-2; v_call: TRBV7-9
cdr3_nt: TGTGCCAGCAGCTTAGGTTTGACCTGGGACAGCACAGATACGCAGTATTTT; cdr3_aa: CASSLGLTWDSTDTQYF; clone_size: few; d_call: .; j_call: TRBJ2-3; v_call: TRBV11-3
cdr3_nt: TGCGCCAGCAGCCAAGGGACCCTAGCGGGGTCCTACAATGAGCAGTTCTTC; cdr3_aa: CASSQGTLAGSYNEQFF; clone_size: .; d_call: TRBD2; j_call: TRBJ2-1; v_call: TRBV4-1
cdr3_nt: TGTGCCAGTCTTGGGTACGGACACGGTTTACGTGTTGATTTCTTT; cdr3_aa: CASLGYGHGLRVDFF; clone_size: .; d_call: .; j_call: TRBJ1-1; v_call: TRBV19
cdr3_nt: TGCAGTGCTCCCCTTTCCAGGGGTAATTCACCCCTCCACTTT; cdr3_aa: CSAPLSRGNSPLHF; clone_size: .; d_call: .; j_call: TRBJ1-6; v_call: TRBV20-1
cdr3_nt: TGTGCCAGCAGCGGGACAGGGATCCCAATCTCCTACGAGCAGTACTTC; cdr3_aa: CASSGTGIPISYEQYF; clone_size: .; d_call: TRBD1; j_call: TRBJ2-7; v_call: TRBV5-6
cdr3_nt: TGTGCCAGCAGCCCGTTTTATGGGGGGGGATACAATGAGCAGTTCTTC; cdr3_aa: CASSPFYGGGYNEQFF; clone_size: .; d_call: TRBD2; j_call: TRBJ2-1; v_call: TRBV11-2
cdr3_nt: TGTGCCAGCAGCAAAGTACATAGTGAGGTTGGGTATTTT; cdr3_aa: CASSKVHSEVGYF; clone_size: .; d_call: .; j_call: TRBJ2-3; v_call: TRBV21-1
cdr3_nt: TGTGCCAGCAGCCCTACTAGCGGGGGTCCCGGGGAGCTGTTTTTT; cdr3_aa: CASSPTSGGPGELFF; clone_size: .; d_call: TRBD2; j_call: TRBJ2-2; v_call: TRBV2
cdr3_nt: TGTGCCAGCTCACCATCTCAGCCTTACAATGAGCAGTTCTTC; cdr3_aa: CASSPSQPYNEQFF; clone_size: few; d_call: .; j_call: TRBJ2-1; v_call: TRBV18
cdr3_nt: TGTGCCAGCAGCCGAGACAGGGAGAATGAAAAACTGTTTTTT; cdr3_aa: CASSRDRENEKLFF; clone_size: .; d_call: TRBD1; j_call: TRBJ1-4; v_call: TRBV12-3/TRBV12-4
cdr3_nt: TGTGCCAGCAGTCAGGCGGCGAATGAAAAACTGTTTTTT; cdr3_aa: CASSQAANEKLFF; clone_size: few; d_call: .; j_call: TRBJ1-4; v_call: TRBV5-5
cdr3_nt: TGCAGTGCTAGAATTAGGAGTGGACAGGTTTCCAGCGAGCAGTACTTC; cdr3_aa: CSARIRSGQVSSEQYF; clone_size: few; d_call: TRBD1; j_call: TRBJ2-7; v_call: TRBV20-1
cdr3_nt: TGCAGTGCTAGAGTCTATTCGCGACTAGCTTTCGCAGATACGCAGTATTTT; cdr3_aa: CSARVYSRLAFADTQYF; clone_size: .; d_call: TRBD2; j_call: TRBJ2-3; v_call: TRBV20-1
cdr3_nt: TGTGCCAGTAGTACTCCTAGCGGGGGACTTCGCGAGCAGTACTTC; cdr3_aa: CASSTPSGGLREQYF; clone_size: once; d_call: TRBD2; j_call: TRBJ2-7; v_call: TRBV19
cdr3_nt: TGCAGTGCTAAAGGACACCAGAATGAAAAACTGTTTTTT; cdr3_aa: CSAKGHQNEKLFF; clone_size: .; d_call: .; j_call: TRBJ1-4; v_call: TRBV20-1
cdr3_nt: TGTGCCAGCAGTGAAGAAGGGTGGTTGAGGTATAGCAATCAGCCCCAGCATTTT; cdr3_aa: CASSEEGWLRYSNQPQHF; clone_size: .; d_call: .; j_call: TRBJ1-5; v_call: TRBV6-1
cdr3_nt: TGTGCCAGCAGTTCATACCGTAAGGGCGAGCAGTACTTC; cdr3_aa: CASSSYRKGEQYF; clone_size: .; d_call: .; j_call: TRBJ2-7; v_call: TRBV2
cdr3_nt: TGCAGTGCTAGAGATGGCCAGCGGGGGGGATTTGAGCAGTTCTTC; cdr3_aa: CSARDGQRGGFEQFF; clone_size: few; d_call: TRBD2; j_call: TRBJ2-1; v_call: TRBV20-1
cdr3_nt: TGCGCCAGCAGCTTACAGGGAATGGGCACTGAAGCTTTCTTT; cdr3_aa: CASSLQGMGTEAFF; clone_size: once; d_call: .; j_call: TRBJ1-1; v_call: TRBV5-1
cdr3_nt: TGTGCCAGCGGGGTGGGGGGCTCCTACAATGAGCAGTTCTTC; cdr3_aa: CASGVGGSYNEQFF; clone_size: .; d_call: .; j_call: TRBJ2-1; v_call: TRBV27